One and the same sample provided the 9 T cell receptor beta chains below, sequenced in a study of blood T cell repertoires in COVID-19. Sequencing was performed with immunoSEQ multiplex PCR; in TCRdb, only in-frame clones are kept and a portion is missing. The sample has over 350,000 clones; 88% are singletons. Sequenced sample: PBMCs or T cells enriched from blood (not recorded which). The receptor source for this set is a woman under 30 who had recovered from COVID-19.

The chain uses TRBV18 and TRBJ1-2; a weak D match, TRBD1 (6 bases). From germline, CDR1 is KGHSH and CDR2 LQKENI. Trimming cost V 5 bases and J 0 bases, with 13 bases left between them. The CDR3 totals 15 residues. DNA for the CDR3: TGTGCCAGCTCAACCGGACAGACTTCTAACTATGGCTACACCTTC. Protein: CASSTGQTSNYGYTF.

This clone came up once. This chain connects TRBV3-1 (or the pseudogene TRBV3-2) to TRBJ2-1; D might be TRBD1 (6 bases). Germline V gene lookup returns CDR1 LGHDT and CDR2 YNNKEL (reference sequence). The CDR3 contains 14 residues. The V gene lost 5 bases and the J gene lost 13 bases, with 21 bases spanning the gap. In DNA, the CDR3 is TGTGCCAGCAGCTCAAGGATGCAGCAACAGGGCCAGTTCTTC. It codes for CASSSRMQQQGQFF.

For the CDR3, the DNA is TGTGCCAGCAGCCTGAGGGGGGGGGAAGAAAAACTGTTTTTT. It is translated as CASSLRGGEEKLFF. V gene TRBV4-2 combines with J gene TRBJ1-4, with D possibly TRBD1 on 6 matching bases. Deletions cut 4 bases from V and 8 bases from J, with 14 bases between. Germline CDR1 reads LGHNA; CDR2 reads YNFKEQ. This CDR3 is built from 14 residues.

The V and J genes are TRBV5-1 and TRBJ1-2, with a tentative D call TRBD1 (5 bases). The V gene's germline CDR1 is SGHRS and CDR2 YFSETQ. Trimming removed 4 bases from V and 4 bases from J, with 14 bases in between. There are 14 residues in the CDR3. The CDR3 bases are TGCGCCAGCAGCGTCGGGCCTGGGGCCTATGGCTACACCTTC. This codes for CASSVGPGAYGYTF.

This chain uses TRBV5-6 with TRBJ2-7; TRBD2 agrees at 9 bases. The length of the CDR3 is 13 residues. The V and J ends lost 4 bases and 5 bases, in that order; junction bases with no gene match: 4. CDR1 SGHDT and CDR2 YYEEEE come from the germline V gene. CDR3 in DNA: TGTGCCAGCAGCCTTAGCGGGGGAGACGAGCAGTACTTC. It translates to CASSLSGGDEQYF.

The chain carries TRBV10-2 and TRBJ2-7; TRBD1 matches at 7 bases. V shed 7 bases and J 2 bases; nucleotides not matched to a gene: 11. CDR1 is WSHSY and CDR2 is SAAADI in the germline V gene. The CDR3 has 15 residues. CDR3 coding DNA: TGCGCCAGCAAATCCGGGACAGATAAGACCTACGAGCAGTACTTC. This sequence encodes CASKSGTDKTYEQYF.

The CDR3 DNA reads TGTGCCAGCAGCGTAGACGCAACTAGCCACACCGGGGAGCTGTTTTTT. This sequence encodes CASSVDATSHTGELFF. The chain joins TRBV9 to TRBJ2-2; TRBD2 is a possible D gene (6 bases). The V end was cut by 0 bases, the J end by 3 bases, with 12 bases between. The CDR3 contains 16 residues. Germline V gene sequence: CDR1 SGDLS, CDR2 YYNGEE.

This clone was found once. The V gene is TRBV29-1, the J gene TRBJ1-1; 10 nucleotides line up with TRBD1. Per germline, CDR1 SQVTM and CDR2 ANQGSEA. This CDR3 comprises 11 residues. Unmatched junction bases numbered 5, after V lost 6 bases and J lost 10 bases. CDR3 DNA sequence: TGCAGCGTGACAGGGGGCATCGGAGCTTTCTTT. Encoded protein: CSVTGGIGAFF.

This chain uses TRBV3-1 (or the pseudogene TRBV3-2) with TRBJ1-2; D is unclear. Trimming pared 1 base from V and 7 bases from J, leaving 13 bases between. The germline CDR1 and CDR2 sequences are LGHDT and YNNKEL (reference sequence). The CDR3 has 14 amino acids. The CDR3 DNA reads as TGTGCCAGCAGCCAAGTTCAGACTCTGGTTGGCTACACCTTC. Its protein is CASSQVQTLVGYTF.